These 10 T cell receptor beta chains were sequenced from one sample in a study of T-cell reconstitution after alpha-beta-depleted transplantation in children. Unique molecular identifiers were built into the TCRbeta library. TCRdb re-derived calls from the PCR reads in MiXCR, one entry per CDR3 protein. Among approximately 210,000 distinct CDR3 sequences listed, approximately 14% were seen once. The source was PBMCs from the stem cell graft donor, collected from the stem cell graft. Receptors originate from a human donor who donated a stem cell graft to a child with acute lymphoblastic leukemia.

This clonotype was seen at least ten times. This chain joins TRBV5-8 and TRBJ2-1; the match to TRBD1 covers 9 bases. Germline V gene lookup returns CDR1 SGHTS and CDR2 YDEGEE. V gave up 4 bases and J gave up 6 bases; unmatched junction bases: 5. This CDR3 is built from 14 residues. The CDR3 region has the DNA TGTGCCAGCAGCAGGGACAGGGTTGCCAATGAGCAGTTCTTC. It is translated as CASSRDRVANEQFF.

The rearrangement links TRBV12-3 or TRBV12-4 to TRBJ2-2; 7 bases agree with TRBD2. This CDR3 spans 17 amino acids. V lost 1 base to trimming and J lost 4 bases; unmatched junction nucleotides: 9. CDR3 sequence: CASSLGTRSLGTGELFF. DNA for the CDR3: TGTGCCAGCAGTTTAGGGACTAGAAGCCTCGGCACCGGGGAGCTGTTTTTT.

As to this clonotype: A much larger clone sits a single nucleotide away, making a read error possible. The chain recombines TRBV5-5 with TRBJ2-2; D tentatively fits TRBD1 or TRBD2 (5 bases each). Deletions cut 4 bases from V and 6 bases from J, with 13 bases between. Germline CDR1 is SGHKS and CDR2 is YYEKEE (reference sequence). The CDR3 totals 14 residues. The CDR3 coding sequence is TGTGCCAGCAGCGGCAGGGTGGACTCCGGGGAGCTGTTTTTT. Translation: CASSGRVDSGELFF.

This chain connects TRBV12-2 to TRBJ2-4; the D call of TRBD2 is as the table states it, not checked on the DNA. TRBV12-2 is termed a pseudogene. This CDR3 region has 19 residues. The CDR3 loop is CASRLSGTSGRSAKNIQYF. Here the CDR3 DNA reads TGTGCAAGTCGCTTATCCGGGACTAGCGGGAGGAGCGCCAAAAACATTCAGTACTTC.

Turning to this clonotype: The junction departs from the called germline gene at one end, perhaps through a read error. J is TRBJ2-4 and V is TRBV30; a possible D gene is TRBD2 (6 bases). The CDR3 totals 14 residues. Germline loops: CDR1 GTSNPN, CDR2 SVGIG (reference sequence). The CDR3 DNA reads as TGTGCCTGGATACCGGGGGTAGCCAAAAACAGTCAGTACTTC. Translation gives CAWIPGVAKNSQYF.

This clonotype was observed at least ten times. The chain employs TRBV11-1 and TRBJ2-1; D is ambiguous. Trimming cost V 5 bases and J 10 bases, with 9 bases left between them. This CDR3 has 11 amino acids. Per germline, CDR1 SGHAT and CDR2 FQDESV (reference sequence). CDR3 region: CASSPSREQFF. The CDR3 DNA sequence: TGTGCCAGCAGCCCTTCTCGGGAGCAGTTCTTC.

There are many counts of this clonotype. The CDR3 region has the DNA TGTGCCAGCAGCTCGGACCGGGGTTACTACGAGCAGTACTTC. Protein sequence: CASSSDRGYYEQYF. The chain combines TRBV11-2 with TRBJ2-7; D might be TRBD2 (5 bases). In germline, CDR1 is SGHAT, CDR2 FQNNGV. Trimming cost V 4 bases and J 3 bases, with 13 bases left between them. The CDR3 extends over 14 amino acids.

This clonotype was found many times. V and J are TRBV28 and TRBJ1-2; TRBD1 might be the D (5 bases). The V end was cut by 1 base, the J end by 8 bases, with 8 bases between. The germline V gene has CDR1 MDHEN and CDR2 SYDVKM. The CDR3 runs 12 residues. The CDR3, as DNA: TGTGCCAGCAGTTTATTGGGGGAAGGCTACACCTTC. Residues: CASSLLGEGYTF.

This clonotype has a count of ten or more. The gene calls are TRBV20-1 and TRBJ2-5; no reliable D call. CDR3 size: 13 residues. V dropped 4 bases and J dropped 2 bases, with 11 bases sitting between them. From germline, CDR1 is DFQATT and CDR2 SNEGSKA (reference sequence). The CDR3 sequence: CSAKRTPQETQYF. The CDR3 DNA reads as TGCAGTGCTAAAAGGACCCCTCAAGAGACCCAGTACTTC.

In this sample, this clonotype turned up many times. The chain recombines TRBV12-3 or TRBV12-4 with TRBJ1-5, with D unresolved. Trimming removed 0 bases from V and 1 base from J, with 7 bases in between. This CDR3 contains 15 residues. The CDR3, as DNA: TGTGCCAGCAGTTTAGCGGCAGAGAGCAATCAGCCCCAGCATTTT. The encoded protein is CASSLAAESNQPQHF.